This T cell receptor beta chain was captured by sequencing in a study of cytotoxic CD8 clonotypes in ibrutinib-treated CLL. Study-wide context: Researchers reported around 10 relapsed/refractory and some 14 treatment-naive patients, fewer than 18 of them IGHV unmutated.

Assay: immunoSEQ multiplex PCR; the TCRdb copy retains only in-frame clones and omits some. This sample carries some 200,000 clones, roughly 72% of them seen once, and the ten largest clones take about an eighth. A note on this clone: Its antigen is undetermined.

Germline V CDR1 and CDR2: SGHVS, FNYEAQ. The CDR3 runs to 14 residues. Trimming removed 8 bases from V and 2 bases from J; junction bases left unmatched: 7. Study-wide results and limits: Clonality correlated strongly with circulating CD8+ T cells and exceeded age-matched healthy donors at baseline. Clonality increased at ibrutinib response and stayed stable in sustained remission. At progression, however, it fell back toward baseline. Sustained-remission and progressing patients were not sampled at matched times.

V usage is TRBV7-6 and J usage is TRBJ2-3, with 7 bases matching TRBD1. The sample in question was PBMCs, obtained after 24 months of ibrutinib treatment. This receptor was obtained from a human donor with chronic lymphocytic leukemia. CDR3 sequence reads: CASGRGLNTDTQYF. In DNA form, the CDR3 reads TGTGCCAGCGGAAGGGGGCTAAACACAGATACGCAGTATTTT.